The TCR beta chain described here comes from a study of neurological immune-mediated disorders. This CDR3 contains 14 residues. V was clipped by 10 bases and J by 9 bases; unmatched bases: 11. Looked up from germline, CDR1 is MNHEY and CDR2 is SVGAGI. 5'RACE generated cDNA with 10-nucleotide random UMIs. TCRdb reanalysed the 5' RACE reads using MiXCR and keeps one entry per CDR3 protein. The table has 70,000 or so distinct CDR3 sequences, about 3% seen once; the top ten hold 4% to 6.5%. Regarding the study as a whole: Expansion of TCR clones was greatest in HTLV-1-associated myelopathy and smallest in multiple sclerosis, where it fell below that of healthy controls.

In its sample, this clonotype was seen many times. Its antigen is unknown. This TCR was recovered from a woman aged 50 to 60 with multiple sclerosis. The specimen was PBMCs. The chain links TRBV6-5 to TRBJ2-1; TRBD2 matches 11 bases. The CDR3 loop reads CATRVLAGGGEQFF. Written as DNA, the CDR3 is TGTGCCACTAGGGTGCTAGCGGGAGGAGGTGAGCAGTTCTTC.